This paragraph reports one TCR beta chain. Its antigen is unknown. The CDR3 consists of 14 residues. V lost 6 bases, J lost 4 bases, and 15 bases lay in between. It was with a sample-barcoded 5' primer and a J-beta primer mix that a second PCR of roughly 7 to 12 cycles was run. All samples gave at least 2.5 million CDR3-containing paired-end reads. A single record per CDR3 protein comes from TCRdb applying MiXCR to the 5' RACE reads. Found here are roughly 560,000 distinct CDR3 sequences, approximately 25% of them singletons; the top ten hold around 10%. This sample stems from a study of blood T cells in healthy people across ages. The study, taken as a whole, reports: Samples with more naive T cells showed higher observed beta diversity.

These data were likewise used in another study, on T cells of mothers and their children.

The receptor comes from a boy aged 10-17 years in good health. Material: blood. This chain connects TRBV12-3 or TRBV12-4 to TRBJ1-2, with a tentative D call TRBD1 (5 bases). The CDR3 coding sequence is TGTGCCAGCAGCCCCCAGGGTAGTGGCTATGGCTACACCTTC. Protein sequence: CASSPQGSGYGYTF.